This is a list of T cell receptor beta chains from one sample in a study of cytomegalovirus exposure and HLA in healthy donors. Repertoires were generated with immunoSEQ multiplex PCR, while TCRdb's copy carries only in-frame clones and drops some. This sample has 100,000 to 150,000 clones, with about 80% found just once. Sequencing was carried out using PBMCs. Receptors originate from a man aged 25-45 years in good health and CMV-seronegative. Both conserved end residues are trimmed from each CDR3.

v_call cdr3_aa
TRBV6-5 ASSYSYSYSGNTIY
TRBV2 ASSRQGFRTDTQY
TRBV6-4 ASSGEGNTEAF
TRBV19 ASSMPGWETQY
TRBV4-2 ASSQEGRAYEQY
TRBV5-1 ASSLTASGANVLT
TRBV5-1 ASSQSGQVTGELF
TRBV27 ASRDRGLTGELF
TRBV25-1 ASSDGNPLEQY
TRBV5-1 ASSLSDGSEKLF
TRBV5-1 ASSYQTGGEKLF
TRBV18 ASSPLAVYSGANVLT
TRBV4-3 ASSQDNRGYEQY
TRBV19 ASSIGNTGENEQY
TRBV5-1 ASSLVGSGGPPSYNEQF
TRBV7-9 ASGGREGYEQY
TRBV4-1 ASSQRDRGATGELF
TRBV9 ASSAGLYNEQF
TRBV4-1 ASRPGTGSGANVLT
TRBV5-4 ASSPRGASLYGYT
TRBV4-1 ASSPGSAAGNEQF
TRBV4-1 ASSQVIRESYSNQPQH
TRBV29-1 SVPLLAGGEQF
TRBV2 ASKGLAETNEQF
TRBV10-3 AITARGLGDYEQY
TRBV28 ASSPQSGAGNEQF
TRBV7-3 ASSLIGGSGNIQY
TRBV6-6 ASSLGGEMGYEQY
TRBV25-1 ASSEWREKNEQF
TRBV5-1 ASSQRQGMDTEAF
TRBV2 ASRGQGGTEAF
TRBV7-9 ASSLERGNYGYT
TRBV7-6 ASSFLAGGRETQY
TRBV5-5 ASSFNTQRETQY
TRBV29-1 SVGTSGGFTDTQY
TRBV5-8 ASSPGGYRGQPQH
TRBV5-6 ASSSDRGSRNTEAF
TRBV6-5 ASSYSRGSPLH
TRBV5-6 ASSPGTGYDNEQF
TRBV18 ASSLMGQGNEKLF
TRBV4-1 ASSPGTSGRNQETQY
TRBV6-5 ASSGTGLYTQY